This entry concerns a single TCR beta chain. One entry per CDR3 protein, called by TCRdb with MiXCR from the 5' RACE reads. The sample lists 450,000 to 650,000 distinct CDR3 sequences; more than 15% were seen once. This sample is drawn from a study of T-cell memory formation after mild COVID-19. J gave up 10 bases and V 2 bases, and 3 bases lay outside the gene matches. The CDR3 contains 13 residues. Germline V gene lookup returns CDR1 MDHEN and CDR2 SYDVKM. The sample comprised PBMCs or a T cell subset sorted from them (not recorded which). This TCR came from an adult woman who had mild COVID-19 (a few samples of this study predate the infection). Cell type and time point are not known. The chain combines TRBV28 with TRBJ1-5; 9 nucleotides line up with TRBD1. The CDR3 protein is CASSLGQGLPQHF. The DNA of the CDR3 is TGTGCCAGCAGTTTAGGACAGGGGTTACCCCAGCATTTT.